This TCR beta chain was profiled in a study of identical twins. The ends lost 2 bases at V and 7 bases at J; junction bases unmatched: 4. Germline V lookup: CDR1 SGHRS, CDR2 YFSETQ. This CDR3 region has 14 residues. Each CDR3 protein gets one entry after TCRdb re-called the 5' RACE reads with MiXCR. The sample lists roughly 540,000 distinct CDR3 sequences, roughly 21% seen once, with about 0.99% in the top ten. This clonotype was counted between two and nine times. These sequences were also reported in another study, on T cells expressing NK-cell markers.

This receptor was identified in a woman in her late teens or twenties in good health. Sequenced input: CD4+ T cells sorted from blood. V is TRBV5-1 and J is TRBJ2-1; 9 nucleotides match TRBD1. The CDR3 bases are TGCGCCAGCAGCTTACAGGGGGCTTCGAATGAGCAGTTCTTC. It specifies CASSLQGASNEQFF.